This T cell receptor beta chain emerged from a study of low-dose radiotherapy and immunotherapy resistance in tumors. The CDR3 covers 13 residues. With 6 bases removed from V and 4 bases from J, the gap between germline ends came to 12 bases. Primers targeting TRAV and TRBV primed first-strand cDNA, covering alpha and beta chains. PCR amplification of the TCRs was performed with Phusion for 20 PCR cycles, and it relied on a constant-region primer together with a V-primer adapter. TCRdb re-analysed the reads in MiXCR, keeping a single row per CDR3 protein. The table records more than 15,000 distinct CDR3 sequences, about 71% of them present only once.

The receptor was derived from a human donor with advanced metastatic prostate, ovarian, gallbladder or colorectal cancer (not recorded which). This table probably holds off-target reads from a library built for another chain. The chain has TRBV12-3 or TRBV12-4 and TRBJ1-2; D is unresolved. The CDR3 coding sequence is TGTGCCAGCAGCCGGGGTGACCTCTATGGCTACACCTTC. It encodes CASSRGDLYGYTF.